The TCR beta chain described here comes from a study of blood T cell repertoires in COVID-19. Study at large: Samples representing acute and convalescent COVID-19 were sourced from the United States, Italy and Spain. PBMCs, B-cell-depleted T cells, or T cells provided the cDNA or gDNA that made up the material.

This clone was detected only a few times. This CDR3 is 18 amino acids long. The trim removed 0 bases at V and 6 bases at J, leaving 17 bases unmatched. Germline CDR1 and CDR2: SGHRS and YFSETQ. In the original workflow: The authors estimated nucleated cell counts from reference gene primer amplification. Repertoires were generated with immunoSEQ multiplex PCR, while TCRdb's copy carries only in-frame clones and drops some. The V and J calls and clone size come from that table; D and trimming were worked out from the DNA. The data hold about 140,000 clones, with just over 85% observed a single time. The TCR sequence derives from a woman aged 55-69 years with acute or convalescent COVID-19. V usage is TRBV5-1 and J usage is TRBJ1-2, with 7 bases identical to TRBD1. What was sequenced was peripheral blood. CDR3 bases: TGCGCCAGCAGCTTGGGATCAACGACAGGGATGGATTGGGATGGCTACACCTTC. Encoded protein: CASSLGSTTGMDWDGYTF.